These T cell receptor beta chains were read from a single sample in a study of blood T cells in healthy people across ages. TCRdb itself ran the 5' RACE reads through MiXCR, one entry per CDR3 protein. The sample lists roughly 1,000,000 distinct CDR3 sequences; approximately 25% were seen once. This sample also appeared in a second study, on T cells of mothers and their children.

Sequenced input: blood. These receptors all come from a girl aged 2-10 years in good health. CDR3s include the opening cysteine and the closing phenylalanine or tryptophan. The D gene is left open where the match is weak. Where a row states a size, it is once, few, many or the class of an expanded clone; other rows omit it.

CDR3nt	CDR3aa	d_gene	j_gene	v_gene	len	abundance
TGTGCCAGCAAGCAGGGGGAGGACACTGAAGCTTTCTTT	CASKQGEDTEAFF	TRBD1	TRBJ1-1	TRBV6-1	13	few
TGTGCCAGCAGCTTAATGATAGCGGGAGGTGGCGGGCAGTTCTTC	CASSLMIAGGGGQFF	TRBD2	TRBJ2-1	TRBV7-2	15	.
TGTGCCAGCAGCCCAGTTTCAGGTCAAGAGACCCAGTACTTC	CASSPVSGQETQYF	.	TRBJ2-5	TRBV7-8	14	few
TGCGCCAGCAGCCCGCTCTATGACGGAGATACGCAGTATTTT	CASSPLYDGDTQYF	.	TRBJ2-3	TRBV4-1	14	.
TGTGCCACCAGTGATGGGGCCAAGGGGATCAATGAGCAGTTCTTC	CATSDGAKGINEQFF	.	TRBJ2-1	TRBV24-1	15	.
TGCAGTGCTAAATCTTCAGCGGGGGGCCTCACAGATACGCAGTATTTT	CSAKSSAGGLTDTQYF	TRBD2	TRBJ2-3	TRBV20-1	16	few
TGTGCCAGCAGCGGGACTAGCGCATACAATGAGCAGTTCTTC	CASSGTSAYNEQFF	TRBD2	TRBJ2-1	TRBV7-2	14	.
TGCGCCAGCACTAAACAGGGGTCTGACACTGAAGCTTTCTTT	CASTKQGSDTEAFF	TRBD1	TRBJ1-1	TRBV5-1	14	.
TGCAGCGTTGGAGGGGGAGAGGAAAAACTGTTTTTT	CSVGGGEEKLFF	.	TRBJ1-4	TRBV29-1	12	.
TGCAGCGTTGTCGACAGGGCGGGTGGCTACACCTTC	CSVVDRAGGYTF	TRBD1	TRBJ1-2	TRBV29-1	12	.
TGTGCCATCATGACTGAATACGAGCAGTACTTC	CAIMTEYEQYF	.	TRBJ2-7	TRBV10-3	11	few
TGCGCCAGCAGCTTGGACAGGGGAGGGGACAATGAGCAGTTCTTC	CASSLDRGGDNEQFF	.	TRBJ2-1	TRBV5-1	15	few
TGTGCCAGCAGCTTAGCCCGGGGGGGCGGGGGTAATGAGCAGTTCTTC	CASSLARGGGGNEQFF	TRBD2	TRBJ2-1	TRBV7-2	16	few
TGTGCCAGCAGCCATCCCGGGACTCCTATGAACATTCAGTACTTC	CASSHPGTPMNIQYF	.	TRBJ2-4	TRBV3-1	15	few
TGCAGTGCTAGAGATCGGGCGACTAGCGGGGGCCTCTCCTACGAGCAGTACTTC	CSARDRATSGGLSYEQYF	TRBD2	TRBJ2-7	TRBV20-1	18	.
TGTGCCGGCAGCTTAGAAGACAGTTACGAGCAGTACTTC	CAGSLEDSYEQYF	.	TRBJ2-7	TRBV7-9	13	few
TGTGCCAGCAGCTTCCTAGCGCGACCTCAGACCCAGTACTTC	CASSFLARPQTQYF	.	TRBJ2-5	TRBV11-2	14	few
TGTGCCAGCAGCCTATGGGTGGGGCCTCAACACAATGAGCAGTTCTTC	CASSLWVGPQHNEQFF	.	TRBJ2-1	TRBV4-2	16	few
TGTGCCAGCAGCGTGGGCGACTCAGTATCCTACGAGCAGTACTTC	CASSVGDSVSYEQYF	.	TRBJ2-7	TRBV9	15	few
TGTGCCAGCAGCTTAGGGACTAGCATTACCGGGGAGCTGTTTTTT	CASSLGTSITGELFF	TRBD2	TRBJ2-2	TRBV7-8	15	.
TGTGCCACCAGGAGGAGGACTAGCGATTACGAGCAGTACTTC	CATRRRTSDYEQYF	TRBD2	TRBJ2-7	TRBV15	14	.
TGTGCCAGCAGCCTCAATCCCTATGACATGGCCGGGACCTACTATGGCTACACCTTC	CASSLNPYDMAGTYYGYTF	.	TRBJ1-2	TRBV2	19	.
TGCGCCAGCAGCCAAGATGAAAGCGGTGGCTACACCTTC	CASSQDESGGYTF	.	TRBJ1-2	TRBV4-1	13	.
TGTGCCAGCAGCCCCCAAGGGTCCGCTAGCGGGAGAGGCGAGCAGTACTTC	CASSPQGSASGRGEQYF	TRBD2	TRBJ2-7	TRBV7-2	17	.
TGTGCCATCAGTGAGGCTTTGGGCCGCTACGAGCAGTACTTC	CAISEALGRYEQYF	.	TRBJ2-7	TRBV10-3	14	.
TGTGCCAGCACGTCCGGGACAGGTAATGAGCAGTTCTTC	CASTSGTGNEQFF	TRBD1	TRBJ2-1	TRBV28	13	.
TGTGCCAGCAGTTTATGGAGGAGCGGCGAGCAGTACTTC	CASSLWRSGEQYF	.	TRBJ2-7	TRBV28	13	.
TGTGCCAGCAGCACCCGGGACAGCCCTATCAATGAGCCCCAGCATTTT	CASSTRDSPINEPQHF	TRBD1	TRBJ1-5	TRBV28	16	.
TGCAGTGCTAGAGAACTGGGACTAGCGAGGGAGCAGTACTTC	CSARELGLAREQYF	TRBD2	TRBJ2-7	TRBV20-1	14	.
TGTGCCAGTAGTATTAAGGCGGGACTAGCTGACAATGAGCAGTTCTTC	CASSIKAGLADNEQFF	TRBD2	TRBJ2-1	TRBV19	16	few
TGCAGCCTTGAAACCGGGGGTAGGAGCAATCAGCCCCAGCATTTT	CSLETGGRSNQPQHF	.	TRBJ1-5	TRBV29-1	15	.
TGTGCCAGCAGCCATGGCGGGGGGTACCAAGAGACCCAGTACTTC	CASSHGGGYQETQYF	TRBD2	TRBJ2-5	TRBV7-3	15	few
TGTGCCACCAGTGATCAGGGGGCGATGGCTGGCTACACCTTC	CATSDQGAMAGYTF	TRBD1	TRBJ1-2	TRBV24-1	14	few
TGTGCCAGCAGTCTGGGCGCCAGCTCTGGAAACACCATATATTTT	CASSLGASSGNTIYF	.	TRBJ1-3	TRBV7-2	15	.
TGCGCCAGCAGCCAAGAACCGGACAGGGGGAATGGCTACACCTTC	CASSQEPDRGNGYTF	TRBD1	TRBJ1-2	TRBV4-3	15	few
TGTGCCAGCAGTTACTACCCGGGTCGCATGAACACTGAAGCTTTCTTT	CASSYYPGRMNTEAFF	.	TRBJ1-1	TRBV6-6	16	.
TGTGCTAGTGGTTTGGTAGTGGGACAGGCAACCTACGAGCAGTACTTC	CASGLVVGQATYEQYF	TRBD1	TRBJ2-7	TRBV12-5	16	few
TGCGCCAGCAGCTTAGACACAGGGGGCGTAAACATTCAGTACTTC	CASSLDTGGVNIQYF	TRBD1	TRBJ2-4	TRBV5-1	15	few
TGCAGTGCACAGCCTCTCGACAGGGGATCCTACGAGCAGTACTTC	CSAQPLDRGSYEQYF	TRBD1	TRBJ2-7	TRBV20-1	15	.
TGTGCCAGCAGCCAAGAAGTTGGCTGGACGGGAAAATACGAGCAGTACTTC	CASSQEVGWTGKYEQYF	.	TRBJ2-7	TRBV3-1	17	.
TGTGCCAGCAGTTCCTCCTGGGGCGGAGGGACAGGGCGCTACGAGCAGTACTTC	CASSSSWGGGTGRYEQYF	TRBD1	TRBJ2-7	TRBV6-5	18	few
TGTGCCAGCAGCTGGGGACTAGCGGACCTCTCCTACGAGCAGTACTTC	CASSWGLADLSYEQYF	TRBD2	TRBJ2-7	TRBV11-2	16	few
TGTGCCAGCAGCTTTCAGGGGGCGCGGACGCAGTATTTT	CASSFQGARTQYF	TRBD1	TRBJ2-3	TRBV5-4	13	.
TGTGCCAGCAGTCTCCGGAGGCATGAGCAGTTCTTC	CASSLRRHEQFF	.	TRBJ2-1	TRBV2	12	few
TGTGCCAGCAGGGGACCCCAACCCACCCTCCACTTT	CASRGPQPTLHF	.	TRBJ1-6	TRBV12-3/TRBV12-4	12	.
TGTGCCAGCAGCGAATCGACTAGCGGAGGGGCAGAGACCCAGTACTTC	CASSESTSGGAETQYF	TRBD2	TRBJ2-5	TRBV9	16	few
TGTGCCAGCAGTCGGGACAGGGGACACCAAGAGACCCAGTACTTC	CASSRDRGHQETQYF	TRBD1	TRBJ2-5	TRBV2	15	.
TGCAGTGCTGAGGCGGGGGGAGGGGAGGCCCAGTACTTC	CSAEAGGGEAQYF	TRBD2	TRBJ2-5	TRBV20-1	13	.
TGCAGTGCTGGACGCCTAGGGACAGGGCGCATCGAGCAGTACTTC	CSAGRLGTGRIEQYF	TRBD1	TRBJ2-7	TRBV20-1	15	.
TGCAGTGCTAGTAAAGAAGAGACCCAGTACTTC	CSASKEETQYF	.	TRBJ2-5	TRBV20-1	11	.
TGTGCCAGCTCACCTAGAAGTACCGGGACAGGGGCCGGAAACACCATATATTTT	CASSPRSTGTGAGNTIYF	TRBD1	TRBJ1-3	TRBV18	18	few
TGTGCCAGCCAGGAATACGAGCAGTACTTC	CASQEYEQYF	.	TRBJ2-7	TRBV7-6	10	.
TGTGCCAGCTCCCGACAGCAGGGGACAGGGGGCACAGATACGCAGTATTTT	CASSRQQGTGGTDTQYF	TRBD1	TRBJ2-3	TRBV18	17	.
TGCGCCAGCAGCCTCATTTCGGGGCAGCGGACTAATGAAAAACTGTTTTTT	CASSLISGQRTNEKLFF	.	TRBJ1-4	TRBV4-1	17	.
TGTGCCAGCAGCTTATTGGTTTCAGATACGCAGTATTTT	CASSLLVSDTQYF	.	TRBJ2-3	TRBV11-2	13	.
TGCGCCAGCAGCTTTGGGCCTAGCGGGAGGGGTGGAGATACGCAGTATTTT	CASSFGPSGRGGDTQYF	TRBD2	TRBJ2-3	TRBV5-1	17	few
TGCAGCGTCGCCCTCAATCAGGGGAGCAATCAGCCCCAGCATTTT	CSVALNQGSNQPQHF	.	TRBJ1-5	TRBV29-1	15	few
TGTGCCAGCAGCTTGGGACACCTCACCGGGGAGCTGTTTTTT	CASSLGHLTGELFF	.	TRBJ2-2	TRBV5-5	14	.
TGCGCCAGCAGCCAAGATGATGGTGCATTGGCAAGAAGATCCTACGAGCAGTACTTC	CASSQDDGALARRSYEQYF	.	TRBJ2-7	TRBV4-1	19	.
TGTGCCAGCAGACCACAGGGGGCGGACACTGAAGCTTTCTTT	CASRPQGADTEAFF	TRBD1	TRBJ1-1	TRBV28	14	.